Presented here are 32 T cell receptor beta chains from one specimen sequenced in a study of shared clonotypes between healthy human individuals. Data came from immunoSEQ multiplex PCR; TCRdb stores just in-frame clones and leaves some out. The sample carries fewer than 400,000 clones, 74% recorded once. Sequenced sample: memory CD4+ T cells sorted from blood. Subset: CD45RA-negative fraction. The receptors originated from a man aged 25-40 years in good health.

The chain has TRBV5-1 and TRBJ1-1; D ambiguous. In germline, CDR1 is SGHRS, CDR2 YFSETQ. The CDR3 is 15 amino acids. V was clipped by 3 bases and J by 0 bases, with 12 bases between them. CDR3 nucleotides: TGCGCCAGCAGCTCCCCAGTAGATTTGAACACTGAAGCTTTCTTT. Its protein is CASSSPVDLNTEAFF.

The chain has TRBV4-3 and TRBJ2-7; 8 bases are shared with TRBD1. Trimming removed 4 bases from V and 3 bases from J; junction bases left unmatched: 8. The CDR3 spans 15 residues. The germline CDR1 and CDR2 sequences are LGHNA and YSLEER. For the CDR3, the DNA is TGCGCCAGCAGCCTAAACACAGGGGGTAACTACGAGCAGTACTTC. Its protein product is CASSLNTGGNYEQYF.

J is TRBJ1-1 and V is TRBV10-3; D is uncertain. V was clipped by 3 bases and J by 4 bases, with 9 bases between them. Germline CDR1 and CDR2: ENHRY and SYGVKD. This CDR3 region has 13 residues. CDR3 in DNA: TGTGCCATCAGTGATAAGGGAAGCACTGAAGCTTTCTTT. Protein sequence: CAISDKGSTEAFF.

This clone came up many times. The chain has TRBV2 and TRBJ1-1; D possibly corresponds to TRBD1 (6 bases). Germline V CDR1 and CDR2: SNHLY, FYNNEI. Trimming pared 11 bases from V and 1 base from J, leaving 14 bases between. The CDR3 has 13 residues. CDR3 amino acids: CAVLRQANTEAFF. CDR3 bases: TGTGCCGTCCTAAGACAGGCGAACACTGAAGCTTTCTTT.

J is TRBJ2-7 and V is TRBV30; D is ambiguous. V was trimmed by 0 bases and J by 4 bases, leaving 7 bases between them. The V gene's germline CDR1 is GTSNPN and CDR2 SVGIG (reference sequence). The CDR3 is made up of 12 amino acids. In nucleotides, the CDR3 is TGTGCCTGGAGTGTACGCGGTTACGAGCAGTACTTC. As protein: CAWSVRGYEQYF.

V is TRBV27 and J is TRBJ1-1; tentatively, D is TRBD1 (5 bases). V shed 3 bases and J shed 3 bases, with 11 bases lying between them. CDR3 length: 14 amino acids. Germline assignment: CDR1 MNHEY and CDR2 SMNVEV (reference sequence). The CDR3 nucleotides are TGTGCCAGCAGTTTCGGGAGAGGGGACACTGAAGCTTTCTTT. The encoded protein is CASSFGRGDTEAFF.

This chain links TRBV5-3 with TRBJ2-4; 10 nucleotides match TRBD1. TRBV5-3 is an ORF; its function is uncertain. J gave up 0 bases and V 5 bases, and 11 bases lay outside the gene matches. The CDR3 extends over 18 amino acids. The CDR3 DNA reads as TGTGCCAGAAGACGTCCCGGGACAGGGGCCTTAGCCAAAAACATTCAGTACTTC. Amino acid sequence: CARRRPGTGALAKNIQYF.

This chain connects TRBV7-9 to TRBJ2-5; maybe TRBD1 (6 bases). The CDR3 is 15 residues long. V lost 0 bases to trimming and J lost 5 bases, with 13 bases between them. From germline, CDR1 is SEHNR and CDR2 FQNEAQ (reference sequence). The CDR3 nucleotides are TGTGCCAGCAGCTTAGCGGTCGGACAGCATGAGACCCAGTACTTC. Translation: CASSLAVGQHETQYF.

The genes are TRBV11-2 and TRBJ2-7; TRBD1 matches at 8 bases. The CDR3 loop spans 15 amino acids. CDR1 and CDR2 from the germline V gene are SGHAT and FQNNGV. The V and J ends lost 2 bases and 5 bases, in that order; junction bases with no gene match: 8. The chain's CDR3 is CASSLRSGGWNEQYF. In DNA, the CDR3 is TGTGCCAGCAGCTTACGGTCAGGGGGCTGGAACGAGCAGTACTTC.

The chain recombines TRBV7-8 with TRBJ1-1; D is perhaps TRBD1 (5 bases). V lost 1 base, J lost 11 bases, and 11 bases lay in between. This CDR3 region has 12 residues. The germline V gene has CDR1 SGHVS and CDR2 FQNEAQ. This CDR3 reads CASSLEGRAAFF. The CDR3 DNA reads as TGTGCCAGCAGCTTAGAGGGCAGGGCCGCTTTCTTT.

A remark on this clone: This may come from a read error, since a much larger clone is one base off. This chain joins TRBV5-1 and TRBJ2-4; the D is unclear. The length of the CDR3 is 12 residues. CDR1 and CDR2 (germline): SGHRS, YFSETQ. This CDR3 is CASGFDSNIQYF. For the CDR3, the DNA is TGCGCCAGCGGCTTCGACTCAAACATTCAGTACTTC.

The count of this clone is one. The sample contains more than one DNA sequence encoding this CDR3. This chain connects TRBV5-1 to TRBJ1-5; no reliable D call. This CDR3 region has 14 residues. The V and J ends lost 3 bases and 4 bases respectively, with 11 bases between them. Germline V gene sequence: CDR1 SGHRS, CDR2 YFSETQ. The CDR3 sequence: CASSSGTGNQPQHF. The CDR3 DNA follows: TGCGCCAGCAGCTCAGGAACGGGGAATCAGCCCCAGCATTTT.

V is TRBV7-9 and J is TRBJ2-7; 8 nucleotides align to TRBD1. CDR3 length: 13 residues. CDR1 and CDR2 from the germline V gene are SEHNR and FQNEAQ (reference sequence). V shed 4 bases and J 2 bases; nucleotides not matched to a gene: 1. In DNA form, the CDR3 reads TGTGCCAGCAGCTCCAGGGGGCCCTACGAGCAGTACTTC. It specifies CASSSRGPYEQYF.

The rearrangement uses TRBV7-9 and TRBJ2-5, with D maybe TRBD1 (6 bases). The CDR3 contains 14 residues. Trimming took 7 bases from V and 7 from J, leaving 19 bases between them. CDR1 and CDR2 (germline): SEHNR, FQNEAQ (reference sequence). The CDR3 DNA is TGTGCCAGCACCCCTCCCACAGGGTTTTTGACCCAGTACTTC. Its protein is CASTPPTGFLTQYF.

The chain joins TRBV28 to TRBJ1-4, with 8 bases lining up with TRBD1. This CDR3 has 14 amino acids. J gave up 8 bases and V 6 bases, and 8 bases lay outside the gene matches. The germline gives CDR1 MDHEN, CDR2 SYDVKM. As DNA, the CDR3 is TGTGCCAGCAGAACGTCAGGGGGCAGCGAAAAACTGTTTTTT. Its protein product is CASRTSGGSEKLFF.

The rearrangement links TRBV9 to TRBJ2-3, with 8 bases that match TRBD2. CDR1 is SGDLS and CDR2 is YYNGEE in the germline V gene. The CDR3 loop spans 16 amino acids. The junction had 9 bases not matched to a gene; V was cut back by 4 bases and J by 2 bases. CDR3 loop: CASSLFGLADTDTQYF. The CDR3 DNA reads as TGTGCCAGCAGCCTTTTCGGACTAGCAGACACAGATACGCAGTATTTT. The full variable domain, completed using reference TRBV9 and TRBJ2-3, is DSGVTQTPKHLITATGQRVTLRCSPRSGDLSVYWYQQSLDQGLQFLIQYYNGEERAKGNILERFSAQQFPDLHSELNLSSLELGDSALYFCASSLFGLADTDTQYFGPGTRLTVL.

The V and J genes are TRBV10-1 and TRBJ2-3; no definite D call. Germline V gives CDR1 WNHNN, CDR2 SYGVQD (reference sequence). This CDR3 region has 11 residues. Trimming took 4 bases from V and 6 from J, leaving 5 bases between them. The CDR3 loop is CASSVGDTQYF. In DNA, the CDR3 is TGCGCCAGCAGTGTTGGGGATACGCAGTATTTT.

As DNA, the CDR3 is TGTGCCAGCAGCTTAGGGGGTTGGGGACTGAACACCGGGGAGCTGTTTTTT. Translated: CASSLGGWGLNTGELFF. The chain joins TRBV11-2 to TRBJ2-2; perhaps TRBD2 as D (6 bases). Germline V gives CDR1 SGHAT, CDR2 FQNNGV. The ends were cut back, 1 base at V and 1 base at J, with 13 bases in the middle. The CDR3 is made up of 17 amino acids.

This clone was recorded only once. This sequence joins TRBV6-6 and TRBJ1-2, with D uncertain. The CDR3 totals 13 residues. V lost 4 bases to trimming and J lost 5 bases, with 11 bases between them. Germline loops: CDR1 MNHNY, CDR2 SVGAGI (reference sequence). CDR3 region: CASSSTSGYGYTF. The CDR3 DNA reads TGTGCCAGCAGTTCCACCTCGGGTTATGGCTACACCTTC.

This chain links TRBV7-9 with TRBJ1-1; D call uncertain. Trimming pared 6 bases from V and 1 base from J, leaving 9 bases between. This CDR3 has 13 residues. Per the germline V gene, CDR1 is SEHNR and CDR2 is FQNEAQ (reference sequence). In DNA form, the CDR3 reads TGTGCCAGCAGTGAGGGCCCGAACACTGAAGCTTTCTTT. Its translation: CASSEGPNTEAFF.

This chain links TRBV11-2 with TRBJ2-3, with no clear D. Germline lookup yields CDR1 SGHAT and CDR2 FQNNGV. CDR3 length: 12 residues. V was clipped by 5 bases and J by 7 bases, with 10 bases between them. This CDR3 reads CASSPLTNTQYF. Written as DNA, the CDR3 is TGTGCCAGCAGCCCCCTAACAAATACGCAGTATTTT.

Concerning this clone: The sample holds other DNA sequences that translate to the same CDR3. The rearrangement joins TRBV5-1 to TRBJ2-7; TRBD2 aligns across 7 bases. V dropped 0 bases and J dropped 2; count of bases not matched to a gene: 5. Germline lookup yields CDR1 SGHRS and CDR2 YFSETQ. The CDR3 has 15 residues. CDR3 sequence (DNA): TGCGCCAGCAGCTTGGGGGTTAGCGGGCCCTACGAGCAGTACTTC. Translating gives CASSLGVSGPYEQYF.

This chain links TRBV6-6 with TRBJ1-5; D may be TRBD1 (6 bases). CDR1 and CDR2 from the germline V gene are MNHNY and SVGAGI (reference sequence). This CDR3 spans 15 amino acids. V lost 8 bases and J lost 5, with 19 bases in between. The CDR3 DNA is TGTGCCAGCCAAAAGGGGGTTCCTCGGGATCAGCCCCAGCATTTT. It codes for CASQKGVPRDQPQHF.

The chain has TRBV11-2 and TRBJ1-5; D gene ambiguous. V was trimmed by 0 bases and J by 3 bases, leaving 9 bases between them. The CDR3 consists of 15 residues. CDR1 and CDR2 from the germline V gene are SGHAT and FQNNGV. CDR3 coding DNA: TGTGCCAGCAGCTTAGATTGGGGAGTCAATCAGCCCCAGCATTTT. It yields the protein CASSLDWGVNQPQHF.

CDR3 nucleotide sequence: TGTGCCAGCAGCTTAGTGGAACTGGCGAATGAGCAGTTCTTC. Its translation is CASSLVELANEQFF. The rearrangement joins TRBV7-8 to TRBJ2-1; D remains ambiguous. From germline, CDR1 is SGHVS and CDR2 FQNEAQ. Trimming cost V 1 base and J 7 bases, with 11 bases left between them. This CDR3 comprises 14 residues.

The chain recombines TRBV10-3 with TRBJ1-1; D is unclear. Per germline, CDR1 ENHRY and CDR2 SYGVKD. This CDR3 has 11 residues. V was pared by 2 bases and J by 4 bases, with 2 bases between. Here the CDR3 reads CAISESTEAFF. The CDR3 DNA reads TGTGCCATCAGTGAGAGCACTGAAGCTTTCTTT.

The rearrangement joins TRBV5-6 to TRBJ2-6; 8 bases map to TRBD1. CDR1 is SGHDT, CDR2 YYEEEE, per germline. The CDR3 is 18 residues long. Trimming took 4 bases from V and 0 from J; bases not matched to a gene: 9. The DNA for the CDR3 is TGTGCCAGCAGCCGAACTCCAGGGGGCCCCTCTGGGGCCAACGTCCTGACTTTC. Translating it yields CASSRTPGGPSGANVLTF. Full variable domain (remainder filled in from reference TRBV5-6 and TRBJ2-6): DAGVTQSPTHLIKTRGQQVTLRCSPKSGHDTVSWYQQALGQGPQFIFQYYEEEERQRGNFPDRFSGHQFPNYSSELNVNALLLGDSALYLCASSRTPGGPSGANVLTFGAGSRLTVL.

This sequence joins TRBV28 and TRBJ2-3; tentatively, D is TRBD1 or TRBD2 (5 bases each). Germline lookup yields CDR1 MDHEN and CDR2 SYDVKM. Trimming left V 4 bases short and J 6 bases short, with 20 bases between. This CDR3 is built from 16 residues. The DNA for the CDR3 is TGTGCCAGCAGTTCACAGAAAAAGATCGGGGCTGATACGCAGTATTTT. Translation: CASSSQKKIGADTQYF.

The chain recombines TRBV4-2 with TRBJ2-7; 7 nucleotides align to TRBD2. Germline CDR1 is LGHNA and CDR2 is YNFKEQ. The V gene end was trimmed by 4 bases and the J gene end by 1 base; junction bases not matched to a gene: 10. The CDR3 contains 16 residues. This chain's CDR3 is CASSRGVAGVSYEQYF. CDR3 coding DNA: TGTGCCAGCAGCCGTGGGGTGGCGGGAGTGTCCTACGAGCAGTACTTC.

Concerning this clone: One end of the junction does not line up with germline, which may come from a read error. V gene TRBV30 combines with J gene TRBJ1-1; no reliable D call. The length of the CDR3 is 12 residues. Germline V gene sequence: CDR1 GTSNPN, CDR2 SVGIG (reference sequence). CDR3 sequence (DNA): TGTGCCTGGAGTGTATCCCTCGGGCTCGGAAACTTT. Its translation: CAWSVSLGLGNF.

The CDR3 bases are TGCGCCAGCAGCCAACCGACAGGGGCTGGAAGGACCGGGGAGCTGTTTTTT. Its protein product is CASSQPTGAGRTGELFF. The V gene is TRBV4-3, the J gene TRBJ2-2, with 8 bases fitting TRBD1. Germline CDR1 reads LGHNA; CDR2 reads YSLEER. The trim removed 2 bases at V and 5 bases at J, leaving 10 bases unmatched. This CDR3 contains 17 residues.

V and J are TRBV7-8 and TRBJ2-2; 8 positions match TRBD1. The V gene end was trimmed by 4 bases and the J gene end by 1 base; junction bases not matched to a gene: 8. This CDR3 contains 17 residues. Germline assignment: CDR1 SGHVS and CDR2 FQNEAQ. This CDR3 is CASSYRPGQVNTGELFF. Here the CDR3 DNA reads TGTGCCAGCAGCTACCGACCGGGACAGGTGAACACCGGGGAGCTGTTTTTT. The entire variable domain, with the rest obtained from reference TRBV7-8 and TRBJ2-2, is as follows: GAGVSQSPRYKVAKRGQDVALRCDPISGHVSLFWYQQALGQGPEFLTYFQNEAQLDKSGLPSDRFFAERPEGSVSTLKIQRTQQEDSAVYLCASSYRPGQVNTGELFFGEGSRLTVL.